This TCR beta chain was identified in a study of cytomegalovirus exposure and HLA in healthy donors (dated by TCRdb to about 2017). Study-wide context: According to a later analysis, one platform produced both the roughly 120 validation repertoires and the 666 repertoires of the first cohort. Along with the roughly 700-subject first cohort, a separate validation cohort of roughly 110 different subjects was used. The study combined high-throughput TCR immunosequencing, statistical association of individual TCRs with disease status, and machine learning to predict cytomegalovirus infection status. The study aimed to test whether cataloging public T cell receptors could reveal signatures of past pathogen exposure.

The research as a whole found: Most TCR sequences were seen in very few donors, while some public TCRs were found in many individuals. In the study, 150 to 200 TCR beta chains were listed as associated with cytomegalovirus. In vitro tests confirmed that three of the cytomegalovirus-associated TCR beta chains recognize cytomegalovirus antigens. The authors suggested that the approach could potentially be generalized to other disease states and immunological phenotypes. The classifier was reported to diagnose cytomegalovirus status with high specificity and sensitivity in both the original and validation cohorts. A later analysis had no HLA typing for the validation cohort, so co-occurrence there was scored across all 120 or so repertoires. Of the cluster scores, around 95% were above 0 in a later analysis, which found that TCRs clustered in the first cohort also tended to co-occur in the 120 or so validation repertoires.

V gives up 1 base and J gives up 8 bases, and the segment between their germline ends measures 11 bases. The germline V gene (reference sequence) yields LNHDA for CDR1 and SQIVND for CDR2. The CDR3 spans 13 residues, from the cysteine through the phenylalanine. Of the read, only the CDR3 DNA is kept; its 39 bases are in frame from base 1. The library was produced with the immunoSEQ multiplex PCR assay. For the original study's pipeline: A statistical classification framework was built to diagnose cytomegalovirus status from the catalog of TCR beta chain sequences. In TCRdb, the immuneACCESS table is reduced to in-frame sequences with V and J assigned. These tables do not hold every clone; where another copy was compared, an unresolved V gene accounts for under half, and the others remain unexplained. V and J calls plus clone size are reproduced from that table; the DNA served to infer D and trimming. The sample records roughly 150,000 clones, approximately 90% of which are singletons. Almost 3% of the sample is taken by the ten largest.

Separate from the approximately 670-subject first cohort, the validation cohort of over 90 subjects was the group to which the donors belonged. Points on this clone: Which antigen it targets is not known. No base-level quality is on record; no much larger clone is a single base apart.

This receptor was identified in a man aged 18 to 35 in good health and CMV-seronegative. In this chain, TRBV19 is recombined with TRBJ1-2, with the D gene uncertain. Sequencing was done on a sample of PBMCs. DNA sequence: TGTGCCAGTAGTATAGGGCAGGATCGCGGCTACACCTTC. This translates into CASSIGQDRGYTF. Joined to the reference TRBV19 and TRBJ1-2 proteins, this CDR3 gives the full variable domain: DGGITQSPKYLFRKEGQNVTLSCEQNLNHDAMYWYRQDPGQGLRLIYYSQIVNDFQKGDIAEGYSVSREKKESFPLTVTSAQKNPTAFYLCASSIGQDRGYTFGSGTRLTVV.